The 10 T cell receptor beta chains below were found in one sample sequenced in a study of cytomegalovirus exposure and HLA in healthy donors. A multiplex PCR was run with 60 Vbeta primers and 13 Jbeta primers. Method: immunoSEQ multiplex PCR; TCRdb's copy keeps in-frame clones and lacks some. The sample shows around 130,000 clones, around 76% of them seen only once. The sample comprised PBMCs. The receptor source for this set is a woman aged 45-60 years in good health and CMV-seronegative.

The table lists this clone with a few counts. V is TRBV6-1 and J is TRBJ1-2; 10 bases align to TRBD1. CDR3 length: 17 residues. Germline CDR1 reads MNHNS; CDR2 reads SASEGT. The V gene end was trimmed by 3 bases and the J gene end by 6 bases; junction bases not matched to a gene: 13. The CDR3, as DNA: TGTGCCAGCAGTGAGGTCCGGGGGGGACAGGGGAGAGATGGCTACACCTTC. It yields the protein CASSEVRGGQGRDGYTF.

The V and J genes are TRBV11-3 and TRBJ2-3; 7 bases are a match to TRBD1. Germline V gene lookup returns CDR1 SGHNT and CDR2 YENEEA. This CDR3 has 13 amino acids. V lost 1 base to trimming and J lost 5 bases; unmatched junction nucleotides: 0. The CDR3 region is CASSLAGGDTQYF. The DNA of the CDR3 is TGTGCCAGCAGCTTAGCAGGGGGAGATACGCAGTATTTT.

The CDR3 protein is CASSYQNTEAFF. CDR3 bases: TGTGCCAGCAGTTACCAGAACACTGAAGCTTTCTTT. The chain is built from TRBV6-6 and TRBJ1-1; D is undetermined. Germline loops: CDR1 MNHNY, CDR2 SVGAGI (reference sequence). CDR3 size: 12 residues. V lost 2 bases and J lost 1, with 2 bases in between.

The CDR3 DNA sequence: TGTGCCAGCAGTTTATTCGGTACAGGGGGCACTGAAGCTTTCTTT. Its protein is CASSLFGTGGTEAFF. The V call is TRBV27, the J call TRBJ1-1; 8 bases line up with TRBD1. V dropped 1 base and J dropped 4; count of bases not matched to a gene: 5. The CDR3 covers 15 residues. From germline, CDR1 is MNHEY and CDR2 SMNVEV (reference sequence).

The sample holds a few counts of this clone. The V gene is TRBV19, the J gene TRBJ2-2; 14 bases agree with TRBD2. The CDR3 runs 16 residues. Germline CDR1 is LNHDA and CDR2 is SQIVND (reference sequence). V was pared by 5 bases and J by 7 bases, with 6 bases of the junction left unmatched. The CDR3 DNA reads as TGTGCCAGTAGTGCCCCAGGACTAGCGGGGGGCGGGGAGCTGTTTTTT. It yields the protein CASSAPGLAGGGELFF.

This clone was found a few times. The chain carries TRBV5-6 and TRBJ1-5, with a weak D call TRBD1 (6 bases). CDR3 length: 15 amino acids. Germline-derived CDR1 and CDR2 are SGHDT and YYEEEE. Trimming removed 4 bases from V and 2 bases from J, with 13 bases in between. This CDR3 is CASSLWGLGNQPQHF. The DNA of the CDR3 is TGTGCCAGCAGCCTTTGGGGGCTCGGCAATCAGCCCCAGCATTTT.

The DNA for the CDR3 is TGTGCCAGTAGTAATAACTACCAAGAGACCCAGTACTTC. It encodes CASSNNYQETQYF. The rearrangement joins TRBV19 to TRBJ2-5; D gene unclear. This CDR3 comprises 13 residues. V lost 4 bases and J lost 0, with 6 bases in between. Looked up from germline, CDR1 is LNHDA and CDR2 is SQIVND (reference sequence). Combining the CDR3 with reference TRBV19 and TRBJ2-5 gives the whole variable domain DGGITQSPKYLFRKEGQNVTLSCEQNLNHDAMYWYRQDPGQGLRLIYYSQIVNDFQKGDIAEGYSVSREKKESFPLTVTSAQKNPTAFYLCASSNNYQETQYFGPGTRLLVL.

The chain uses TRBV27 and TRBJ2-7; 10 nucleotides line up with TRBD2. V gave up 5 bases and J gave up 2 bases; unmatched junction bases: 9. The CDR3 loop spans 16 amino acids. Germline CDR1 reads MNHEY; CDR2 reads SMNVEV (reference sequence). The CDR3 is CASSPFSGRTPYEQYV. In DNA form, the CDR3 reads TGTGCCAGCAGTCCATTTAGCGGGAGGACCCCCTACGAGCAGTACGTC.

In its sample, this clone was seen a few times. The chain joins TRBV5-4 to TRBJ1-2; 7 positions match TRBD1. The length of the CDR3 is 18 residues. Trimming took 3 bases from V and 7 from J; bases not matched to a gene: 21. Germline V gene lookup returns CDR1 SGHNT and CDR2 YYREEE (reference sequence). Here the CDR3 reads CASSSPGSGGLSGSGYTF. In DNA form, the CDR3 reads TGTGCCAGCAGCTCTCCGGGGTCAGGGGGATTATCGGGTAGTGGCTACACCTTC. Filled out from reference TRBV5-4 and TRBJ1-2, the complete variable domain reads ETGVTQSPTHLIKTRGQQVTLRCSSQSGHNTVSWYQQALGQGPQFIFQYYREEENGRGNFPPRFSGLQFPNYSSELNVNALELDDSALYLCASSSPGSGGLSGSGYTFGSGTRLTVV.

The CDR3 sequence is CASSTPGNYGYTF. CDR3 sequence (DNA): TGTGCCAGTAGTACTCCAGGCAACTATGGCTACACCTTC. V usage is TRBV19 and J usage is TRBJ1-2; no firm D call. This CDR3 spans 13 amino acids. Trimming left V 4 bases short and J 2 bases short, with 8 bases between. Germline V gives CDR1 LNHDA, CDR2 SQIVND (reference sequence).